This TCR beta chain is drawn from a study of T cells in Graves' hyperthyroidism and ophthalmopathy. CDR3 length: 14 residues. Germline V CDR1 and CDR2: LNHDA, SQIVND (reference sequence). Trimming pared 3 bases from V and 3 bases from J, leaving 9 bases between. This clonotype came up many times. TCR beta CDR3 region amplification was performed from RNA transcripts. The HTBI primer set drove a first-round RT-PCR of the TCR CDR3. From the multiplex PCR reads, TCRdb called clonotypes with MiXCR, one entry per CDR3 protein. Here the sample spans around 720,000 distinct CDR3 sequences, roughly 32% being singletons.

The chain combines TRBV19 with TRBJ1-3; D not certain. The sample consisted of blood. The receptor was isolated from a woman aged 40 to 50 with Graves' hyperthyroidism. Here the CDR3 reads CASSIEVFGNTIYF. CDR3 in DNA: TGTGCCAGTAGTATCGAGGTATTTGGAAACACCATATATTTT.